Following are 6 T cell receptor beta chains from one sample sequenced in a study of T cells in Graves' hyperthyroidism and ophthalmopathy. RNA transcripts yielded amplified TCR beta CDR3 regions. The study used the HTBI primer set for a first-round RT-PCR of the TCR CDR3. Via MiXCR, TCRdb re-called the multiplex PCR reads, giving one row per CDR3 protein. This table has more than 500,000 distinct CDR3 sequences, 15% to 20% appearing once. Source material: blood. These receptors came from a young woman with Graves' ophthalmopathy.

The V call is TRBV19, the J call TRBJ2-7; D is tentatively TRBD1 or TRBD2 (5 bases each). V lost 10 bases and J 2 bases, leaving 12 bases between the germline ends. In germline, CDR1 is LNHDA, CDR2 SQIVND (reference sequence). The CDR3 sequence is 12 residues long. The CDR3 is CATGTAPYEQYF. The CDR3 DNA reads as TGTGCCACTGGGACGGCACCCTACGAGCAGTACTTC.

The table lists this clonotype with many counts. The chain combines TRBV19 with TRBJ1-2; 7 bases line up with TRBD1. V lost 6 bases, J lost 3 bases, and 7 bases stayed unmatched. Germline assignment: CDR1 LNHDA and CDR2 SQIVND (reference sequence). CDR3 length: 14 residues. The CDR3 DNA is TGTGCCAGTAGCACCAGCACAGGGGACTATGGCTACACCTTC. It is translated as CASSTSTGDYGYTF.

This clonotype was picked up a small number of times. The chain combines TRBV5-1 with TRBJ2-5; TRBD2 is a possible D gene (6 bases). Germline V gene data show CDR1 as SGHRS and CDR2 as YFSETQ. The ends were cut back, 4 bases at V and 2 bases at J, with 15 bases in the middle. The CDR3 loop spans 15 amino acids. This CDR3 reads CASSHNSGRQETQYF. For the CDR3, the DNA is TGCGCCAGCAGCCACAATAGCGGACGACAAGAGACCCAGTACTTC.

This chain joins TRBV4-3 and TRBJ2-5; the match to TRBD2 covers 11 bases. The V and J ends lost 2 bases and 3 bases, in that order; junction bases with no gene match: 8. Germline V lookup: CDR1 LGHNA, CDR2 YSLEER. This CDR3 contains 17 residues. The CDR3 reads CASSQFGSGRAEETQYF. In nucleotides, the CDR3 is TGCGCCAGCAGCCAATTCGGTAGCGGGAGGGCGGAAGAGACCCAGTACTTC.

This clonotype was seen only a few times. The chain links TRBV6-1 to TRBJ2-5, with 8 bases that match TRBD1. CDR3 length equals 15 residues. The V and J ends lost 6 bases and 5 bases, in that order; junction bases with no gene match: 11. Per germline, CDR1 MNHNS and CDR2 SASEGT. The CDR3 sequence: CASRTTDRVRETQYF. The CDR3 bases are TGTGCCAGCAGAACGACGGACAGGGTACGGGAGACCCAGTACTTC.

The rearrangement uses TRBV9 and TRBJ2-1; TRBD1 aligns across 8 bases. The CDR3 is 15 amino acids. Germline-derived CDR1 and CDR2 are SGDLS and YYNGEE. J gave up 7 bases and V 0 bases, and 6 bases lay outside the gene matches. In DNA form, the CDR3 reads TGTGCCAGCAGCGTAGAGGACAGGGTTCTGAATGAGCAGTTCTTC. It is translated as CASSVEDRVLNEQFF. The whole variable domain, filled in from reference TRBV9 and TRBJ2-1, reads DSGVTQTPKHLITATGQRVTLRCSPRSGDLSVYWYQQSLDQGLQFLIQYYNGEERAKGNILERFSAQQFPDLHSELNLSSLELGDSALYFCASSVEDRVLNEQFFGPGTRLTVL.